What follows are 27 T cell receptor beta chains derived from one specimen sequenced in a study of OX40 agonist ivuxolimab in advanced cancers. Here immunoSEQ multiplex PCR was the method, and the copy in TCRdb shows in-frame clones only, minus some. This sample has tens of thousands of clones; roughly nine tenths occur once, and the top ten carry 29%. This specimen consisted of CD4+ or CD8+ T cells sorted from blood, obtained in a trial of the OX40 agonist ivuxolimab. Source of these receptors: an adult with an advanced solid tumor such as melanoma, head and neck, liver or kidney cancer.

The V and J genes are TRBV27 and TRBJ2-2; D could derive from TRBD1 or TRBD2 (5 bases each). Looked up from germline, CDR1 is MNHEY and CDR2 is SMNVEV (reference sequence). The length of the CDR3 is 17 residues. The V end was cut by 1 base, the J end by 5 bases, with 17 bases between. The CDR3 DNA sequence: TGTGCCAGCAGTTTATTAGTGTCTGGGGGAATAACCGGGGAGCTGTTTTTT. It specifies CASSLLVSGGITGELFF.

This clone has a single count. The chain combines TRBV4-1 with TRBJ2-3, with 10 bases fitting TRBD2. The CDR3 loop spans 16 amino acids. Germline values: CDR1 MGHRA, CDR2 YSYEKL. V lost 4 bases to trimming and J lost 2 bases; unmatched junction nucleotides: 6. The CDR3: CASSPHTSGTTDTQYF. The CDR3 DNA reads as TGCGCCAGCAGCCCTCATACTAGCGGGACCACAGATACGCAGTATTTT.

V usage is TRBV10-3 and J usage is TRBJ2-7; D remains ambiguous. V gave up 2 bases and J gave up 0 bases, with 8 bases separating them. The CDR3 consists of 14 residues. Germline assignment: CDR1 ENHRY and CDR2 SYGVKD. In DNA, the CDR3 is TGTGCCATCAGTGAGCCCACTAACTCCTACGAGCAGTACTTC. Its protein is CAISEPTNSYEQYF.

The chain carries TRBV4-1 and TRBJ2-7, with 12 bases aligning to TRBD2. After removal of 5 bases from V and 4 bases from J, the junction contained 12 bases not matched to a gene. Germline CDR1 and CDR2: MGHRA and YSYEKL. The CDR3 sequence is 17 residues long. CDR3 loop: CASSSKELLAGGYEQYF. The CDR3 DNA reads TGCGCCAGCAGCTCCAAGGAGCTACTAGCGGGAGGTTACGAGCAGTACTTC.

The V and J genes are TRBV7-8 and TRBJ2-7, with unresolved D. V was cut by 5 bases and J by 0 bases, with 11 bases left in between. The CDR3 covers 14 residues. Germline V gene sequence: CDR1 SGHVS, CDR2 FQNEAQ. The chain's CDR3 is CASSPNLVSYEQYF. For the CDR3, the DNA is TGTGCCAGCAGCCCCAACCTGGTCTCCTACGAGCAGTACTTC.

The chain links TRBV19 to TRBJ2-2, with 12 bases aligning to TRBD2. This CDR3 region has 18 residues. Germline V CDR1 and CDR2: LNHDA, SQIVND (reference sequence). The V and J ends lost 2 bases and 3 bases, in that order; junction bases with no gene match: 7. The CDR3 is CASSIRASGRADTGELFF. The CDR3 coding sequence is TGTGCCAGTAGTATAAGAGCTAGCGGGAGGGCGGACACCGGGGAGCTGTTTTTT.

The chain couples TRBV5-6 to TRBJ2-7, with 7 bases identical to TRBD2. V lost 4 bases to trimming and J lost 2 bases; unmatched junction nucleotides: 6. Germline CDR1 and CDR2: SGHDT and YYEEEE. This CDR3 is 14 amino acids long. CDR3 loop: CASSQRDGTYEQYF. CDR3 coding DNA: TGTGCCAGCAGCCAGCGGGACGGCACCTACGAGCAGTACTTC.

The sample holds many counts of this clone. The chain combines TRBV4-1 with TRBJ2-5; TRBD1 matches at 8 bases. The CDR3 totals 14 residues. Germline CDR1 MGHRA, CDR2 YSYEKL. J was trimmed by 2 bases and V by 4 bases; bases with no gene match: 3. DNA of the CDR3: TGCGCCAGCAGCCTCGGACAGGGACAAGAGACCCAGTACTTC. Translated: CASSLGQGQETQYF.

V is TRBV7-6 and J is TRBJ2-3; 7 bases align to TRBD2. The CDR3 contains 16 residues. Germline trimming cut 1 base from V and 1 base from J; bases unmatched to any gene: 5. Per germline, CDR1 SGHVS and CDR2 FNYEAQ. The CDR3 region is CASSLGAGAGTDTQYF. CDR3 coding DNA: TGTGCCAGCAGCTTAGGGGCGGGAGCGGGCACAGATACGCAGTATTTT.

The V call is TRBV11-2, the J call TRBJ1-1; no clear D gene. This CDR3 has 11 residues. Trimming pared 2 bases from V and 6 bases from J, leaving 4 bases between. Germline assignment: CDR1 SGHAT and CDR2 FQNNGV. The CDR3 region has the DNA TGTGCCAGCAGCTTATGGTCTGAAGCTTTCTTT. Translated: CASSLWSEAFF.

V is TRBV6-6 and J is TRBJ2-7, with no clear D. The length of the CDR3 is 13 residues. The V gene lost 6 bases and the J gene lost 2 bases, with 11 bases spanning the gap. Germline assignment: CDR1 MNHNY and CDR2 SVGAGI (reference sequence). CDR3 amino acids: CASRPGTTYEQYF. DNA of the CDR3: TGTGCCAGCAGGCCGGGCACCACCTACGAGCAGTACTTC.

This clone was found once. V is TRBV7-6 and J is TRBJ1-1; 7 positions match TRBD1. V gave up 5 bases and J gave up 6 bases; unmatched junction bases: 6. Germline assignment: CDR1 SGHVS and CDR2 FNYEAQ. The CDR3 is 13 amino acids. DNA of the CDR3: TGTGCCAGCAGCCTCTACAGGGGTTCTGAAGCTTTCTTT. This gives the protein CASSLYRGSEAFF.

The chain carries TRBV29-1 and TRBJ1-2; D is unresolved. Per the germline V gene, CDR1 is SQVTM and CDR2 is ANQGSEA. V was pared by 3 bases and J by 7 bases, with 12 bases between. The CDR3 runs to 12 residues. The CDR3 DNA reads TGCAGCGTTGATATGGGCTTGAGTGGCTACACCTTC. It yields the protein CSVDMGLSGYTF.

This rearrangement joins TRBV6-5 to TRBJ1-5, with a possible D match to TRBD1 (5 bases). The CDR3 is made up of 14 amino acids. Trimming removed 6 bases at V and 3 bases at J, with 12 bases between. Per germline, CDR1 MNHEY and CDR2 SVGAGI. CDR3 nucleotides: TGTGCCAGCAGCATTCTGGGGCCCAATCAGCCCCAGCATTTT. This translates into CASSILGPNQPQHF.

The CDR3 region has the DNA TGTGCCAGCAGCCCCCTGGGGCCCGATGGCTACACCTTC. Translating it yields CASSPLGPDGYTF. This chain links TRBV9 with TRBJ1-2; a weak D match, TRBD1 (5 bases). This CDR3 spans 13 amino acids. Trimming pared 4 bases from V and 6 bases from J, leaving 13 bases between. Germline V gene data show CDR1 as SGDLS and CDR2 as YYNGEE.

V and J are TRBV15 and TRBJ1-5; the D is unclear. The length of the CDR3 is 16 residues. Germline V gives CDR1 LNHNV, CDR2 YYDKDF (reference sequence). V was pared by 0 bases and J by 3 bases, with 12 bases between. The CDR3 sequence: CATSRERASLNQPQHF. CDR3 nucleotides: TGTGCCACCAGCAGAGAGAGGGCCTCCCTCAATCAGCCCCAGCATTTT.

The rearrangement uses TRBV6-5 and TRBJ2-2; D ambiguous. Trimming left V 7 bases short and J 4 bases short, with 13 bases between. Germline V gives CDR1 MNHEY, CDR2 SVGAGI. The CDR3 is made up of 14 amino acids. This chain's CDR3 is CASKALVRTGELFF. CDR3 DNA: TGTGCCAGCAAAGCTCTCGTACGCACCGGGGAGCTGTTTTTT.

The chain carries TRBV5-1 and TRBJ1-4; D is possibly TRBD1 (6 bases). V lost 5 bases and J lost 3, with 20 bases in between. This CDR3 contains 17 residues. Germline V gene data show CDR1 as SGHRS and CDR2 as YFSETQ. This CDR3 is CASRGGTRDVANEKLFF. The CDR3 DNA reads TGCGCCAGCAGGGGGGGCACCAGGGATGTGGCTAATGAAAAACTGTTTTTT.

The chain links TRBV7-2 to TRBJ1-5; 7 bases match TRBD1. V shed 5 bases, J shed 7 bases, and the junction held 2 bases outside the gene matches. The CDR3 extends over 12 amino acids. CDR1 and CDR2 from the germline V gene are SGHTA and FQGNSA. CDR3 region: CASSRQGQPQHF. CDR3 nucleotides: TGTGCCAGCAGCCGACAGGGACAGCCCCAGCATTTT.

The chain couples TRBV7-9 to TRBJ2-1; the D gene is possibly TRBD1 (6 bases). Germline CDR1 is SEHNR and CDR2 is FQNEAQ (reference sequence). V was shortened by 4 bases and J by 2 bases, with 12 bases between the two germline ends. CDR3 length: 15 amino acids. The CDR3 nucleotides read TGTGCCAGCAGCTCAGGGGCGGTAACCTACAATGAGCAGTTCTTC. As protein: CASSSGAVTYNEQFF.

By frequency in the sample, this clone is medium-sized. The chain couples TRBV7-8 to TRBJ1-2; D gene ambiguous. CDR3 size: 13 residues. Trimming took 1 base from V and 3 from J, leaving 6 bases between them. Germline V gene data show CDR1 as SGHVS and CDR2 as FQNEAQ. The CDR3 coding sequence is TGTGCCAGCAGCTTAGACAGATACTATGGCTACACCTTC. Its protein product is CASSLDRYYGYTF.

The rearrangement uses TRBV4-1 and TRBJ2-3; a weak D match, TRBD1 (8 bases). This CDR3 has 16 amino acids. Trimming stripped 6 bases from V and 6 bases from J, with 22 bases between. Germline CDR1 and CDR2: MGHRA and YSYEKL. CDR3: CASRPGQGGPRDTQYF. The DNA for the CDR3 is TGCGCCAGCAGGCCAGGACAGGGAGGGCCCCGGGATACGCAGTATTTT.

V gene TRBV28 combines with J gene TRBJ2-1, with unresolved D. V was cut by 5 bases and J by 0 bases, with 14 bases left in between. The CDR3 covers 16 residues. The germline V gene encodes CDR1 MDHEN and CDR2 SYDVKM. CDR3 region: CASSPQGWSSYNEQFF. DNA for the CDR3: TGTGCCAGCAGTCCACAAGGTTGGAGCTCCTACAATGAGCAGTTCTTC.

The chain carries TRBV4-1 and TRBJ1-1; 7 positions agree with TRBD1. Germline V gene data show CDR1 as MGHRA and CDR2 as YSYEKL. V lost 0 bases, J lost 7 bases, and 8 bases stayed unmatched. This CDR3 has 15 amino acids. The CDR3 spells CASSQDAGGGYEAFF. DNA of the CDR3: TGCGCCAGCAGCCAAGATGCGGGAGGGGGCTATGAAGCTTTCTTT.

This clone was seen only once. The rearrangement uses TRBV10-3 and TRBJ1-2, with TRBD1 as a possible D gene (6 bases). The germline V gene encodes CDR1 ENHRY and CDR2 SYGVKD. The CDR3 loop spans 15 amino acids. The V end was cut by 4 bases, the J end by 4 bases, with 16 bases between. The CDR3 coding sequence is TGTGCCATCAGTGGCGGGACCGGGACAACCTATGGCTACACCTTC. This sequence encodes CAISGGTGTTYGYTF.

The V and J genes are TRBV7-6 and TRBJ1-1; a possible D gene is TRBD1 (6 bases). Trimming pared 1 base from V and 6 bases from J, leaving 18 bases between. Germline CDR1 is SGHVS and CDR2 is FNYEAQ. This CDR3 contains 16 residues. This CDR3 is CASSLGTGAKGSEAFF. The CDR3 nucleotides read TGTGCCAGCAGCTTAGGAACGGGGGCGAAAGGATCTGAAGCTTTCTTT.

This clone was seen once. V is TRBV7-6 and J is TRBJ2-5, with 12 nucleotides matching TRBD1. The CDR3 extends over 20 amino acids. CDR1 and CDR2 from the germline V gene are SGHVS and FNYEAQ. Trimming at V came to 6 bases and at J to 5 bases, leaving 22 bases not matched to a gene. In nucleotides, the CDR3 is TGTGCCAGCAGTTCCCACCGGGACAGGGGGCTCAAAGTGTTTTCGGAGACCCAGTACTTC. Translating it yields CASSSHRDRGLKVFSETQYF.